This TCR beta chain stems from a study of blood T cells in healthy people across ages. Study-level results: Diversity of TCR beta per million T cells declined in a roughly linear way with age.

Germline V lookup: CDR1 SGHTA, CDR2 FQGNSA. J lost 4 bases, V lost 3 bases, and 7 bases had no gene match. This CDR3 has 16 amino acids. A sample-barcoded 5' primer and a J-beta primer mix were used in a second PCR of roughly 7 to 11 cycles. A minimum of 2.5 million CDR3-containing paired-end reads was obtained for each sample. From the 5' RACE reads, TCRdb called clonotypes with MiXCR, one entry per CDR3 protein. The repertoire has about 760,000 distinct CDR3 sequences, 20% to 30% of them found once; the top ten carry just under 9.5%. This clonotype turned up a few times. The target antigen is unknown. These data are also associated with another study on T cells of mothers and their children. That work contributes: Each mother yielded more than 9.5 million TCR beta CDR3 reads. Each child yielded about 3 million reads. Mothers and children who were related shared slightly more overlap than unrelated pairs, but not significantly more.

V gene TRBV7-2 combines with J gene TRBJ2-5; 11 bases match TRBD2. Sequences were obtained from blood. The sequence came from a boy between 10 and 17 years old in good health. The CDR3 loop reads CASSFDIAGGLETQYF. The CDR3 DNA sequence: TGTGCCAGCAGCTTTGATATAGCGGGGGGGCTAGAGACCCAGTACTTC.